The text below deals with one T cell receptor beta chain. It lacks a known antigen. Base qualities were left out, and no much larger clone turns up one base away. Collaborating institutions collected whole blood in K2EDTA tubes following their own protocols. For TCRbeta analysis, collaborators shipped samples as frozen whole blood, isolated PBMCs, or DNA extracted from either of those sample types. The record originates from a study of blood T cell repertoires in COVID-19 (dated by TCRdb to about 2020). Regarding the study in general: Samples from collaborators originated in the United States, Italy and Spain and spanned both the acute and convalescent phases of COVID-19. The material from the prospective study consisted of cDNA or gDNA derived from T cells, B-cell-depleted T cells, or PBMCs. Subjects who had been exposed to COVID-19, were actively infected with it, or had recovered from it provided the deeply sampled blood TCRbeta repertoires that made up the dataset. The repertoires were released in a freely available public database intended as a resource for research on the immune response to SARS-CoV-2. Samples were obtained from the ongoing ImmuneRACE study (first 160 participants) and from 1,254 subjects provided by 6 global collaborators. Nearly every sample came with metadata listing a de-identified subject ID, COVID-19 status, age in years and sex. HLA class I and class II types, where available, came from metadata supplied by the sample provider rather than from assay-based typing. Overall results and qualifications from the work: The amount of clinical and demographic metadata varied by source and participant and was provided uncurated.

The CDR3 starts with the cysteine, ends with the phenylalanine, and has 14 residues. CDR3 DNA only is kept here, 42 bases in frame from base 1. Deletion took 6 bases off V and 0 bases off J, with a span of 9 bases between the germline ends. Looking up the germline V gene yields CDR1 SNHLY and CDR2 FYNNEI. TCRbeta CDR3 regions were amplified from genomic DNA by means of the immunoSEQ Assay, a bias-controlled multiplex PCR. As for the original processing: Within the assay, amplification of reference gene primers was used to estimate how many nucleated cells each sample contained. To quantify the absolute abundance of each unique TCRbeta CDR3 rearrangement, sequence reads were collapsed and filtered. For each sample, productive Simpson clonality was calculated by taking the square root of Simpson's diversity index across productive rearrangements. Held by TCRdb, this immuneACCESS table contains in-frame sequences only and omits some clones. Under half of the omission traces to an unresolved V gene where checked; the cause of the rest is unknown. The DNA gave D and trimming, while V, J and clone size come from that table. In all, the sample holds 25,000 or so clones, and 85% to 90% of those were seen once. About 7.6% of the sample lies in the top ten.

This TCR came from a human donor in a cohort sampled during active COVID-19. Sequences were obtained from peripheral blood. The V and J genes are TRBV2 and TRBJ1-5; the best D guess is TRBD1, with 6 bases matching. At the DNA level, the sequence is TGTGCCAGCAGCCAGGGGAGTAGCAATCAGCCCCAGCATTTT. The encoded protein is CASSQGSSNQPQHF. Reference TRBV2 and TRBJ1-5 genes cover what lies past the CDR3, so the full variable domain is EPEVTQTPSHQVTQMGQEVILRCVPISNHLYFYWYRQILGQKVEFLVSFYNNEISEKSEIFDDQFSVERPDGSNFTLKIRSTKLEDSAMYFCASSQGSSNQPQHFGDGTRLSIL.